Included here is one T cell receptor beta chain sequence, with context. Its antigen specificity is not known. There are no base qualities to consult, and no much larger clone falls within one base. Genomic DNA was extracted from sorted cells for sequencing of the TCRbeta CDR3 region. TCRbeta CDR3 regions were sequenced using the immunoSEQ Assay. As stored in TCRdb, this immuneACCESS dataset retains in-frame rearrangements with V and J assigned. A fraction of the clones does not appear; measured against another copy, unresolved V genes explain less than half of the discrepancy, and the remainder lacks a known reason. The sample table lists tens of thousands of clones, more than 80% of them with a count of one. The ten most abundant clones make up roughly 34% of the sample. The cysteine opens and the phenylalanine closes a CDR3 of 16 amino acids. The only DNA kept is the CDR3, 48 bases in frame from the first base.

This sample was taken from a study of OX40 agonist ivuxolimab in advanced cancers. About the investigation overall: Ivuxolimab was an agonistic, fully human IgG2 monoclonal antibody directed against OX40 (CD134), a costimulatory receptor. Patients were allowed to have had prior anti-PD-1, anti-PD-L1 or anti-CTLA-4 therapy, and less than 45% of the dose-escalation patients had previously received checkpoint inhibitors. The paper describes the monotherapy dose-escalation part (N ≈ 51 patients) of the phase I trial of ivuxolimab. The point of sequencing TCRbeta in the periphery was to test whether ivuxolimab changed TCR sequence diversity and drove clonal T-cell expansion. Intravenous ivuxolimab was administered to patients every 2 weeks at six dose levels: 0.01, 0.1, 0.3, 1.5, 3 and 10 mg/kg. Partial responses occurred in three dose-escalation patients: two with cutaneous melanoma and one with hepatocellular carcinoma. Of the approximately 50 patients in dose escalation, around 19 had hepatocellular carcinoma, about 15 had melanoma, 9 had renal cell carcinoma and 9 had head and neck cancer. In the dose-escalation cohort, 65% to 85% of patients were male, and the mean age was 60 years with a range of roughly 20 to 80. Results the study describes overall, beyond this receptor: Low levels of normalized T-cell clonal expansion were also shown by some nonresponding patients. At doses of 0.1 to 3.0 mg/kg, clonal expansion of both CD4+ and CD8+ blood T cells was observed from baseline to week 6. Antigen specificity was not determined for the clonally expanded peripheral T cells. After ivuxolimab, CD8+ T cells had more expanded clones than CD4+ T cells on average. Partial responders in the 0.1-3.0 mg/kg groups had among the lowest normalized peripheral clonal expansion, especially among CD8+ T cells.

The trial excluded patients who had a history of autoimmune disease or were on systemic immunosuppression. Peripheral blood for TCR sequencing was collected from all dose cohorts at baseline, on cycle 4 day 1, and on cycle 7 day 1. Samples came from an open-label, multicenter, first-in-human phase I dose-escalation trial of ivuxolimab. Adults with locally advanced or metastatic melanoma, renal cell, hepatocellular, or head and neck squamous cell carcinoma were enrolled in the trial. Before TCR sequencing, CD4+ T cells and CD8+ T cells from peripheral blood were sorted into separate populations. The clonotype originates from an adult with an advanced solid tumor such as melanoma, head and neck, liver or kidney cancer. The V and J genes are TRBV21-1 and TRBJ1-5; TRBD1, the table's D call, was not compared with the DNA. TRBV21-1 counts as a pseudogene. This material consisted of CD4+ or CD8+ T cells sorted from blood, taken in a trial of the OX40 agonist ivuxolimab. The DNA sequence reads TGTGCCAGCCGAAGGACCGGGACAGGGAGATTTCAGCCCCAGCATTTT. This yields the protein CASRRTGTGRFQPQHF.